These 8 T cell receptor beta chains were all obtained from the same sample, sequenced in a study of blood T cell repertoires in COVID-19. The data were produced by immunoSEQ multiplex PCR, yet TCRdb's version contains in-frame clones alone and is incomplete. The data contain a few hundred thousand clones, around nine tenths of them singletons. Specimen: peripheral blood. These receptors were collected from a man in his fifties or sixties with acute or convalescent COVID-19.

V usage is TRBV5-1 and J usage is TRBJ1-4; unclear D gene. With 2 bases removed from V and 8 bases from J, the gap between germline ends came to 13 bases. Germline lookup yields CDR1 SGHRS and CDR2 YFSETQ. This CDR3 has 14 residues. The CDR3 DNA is TGCGCCAGCAGCTTTGGGAGGGTAGAGGAAAAACTGTTTTTT. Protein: CASSFGRVEEKLFF.

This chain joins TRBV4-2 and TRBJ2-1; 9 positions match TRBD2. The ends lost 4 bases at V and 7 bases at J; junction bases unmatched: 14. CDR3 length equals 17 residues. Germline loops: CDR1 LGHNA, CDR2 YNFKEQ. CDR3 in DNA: TGTGCCAGCAGCCCCCCTGGGGGGGCGGGGGGGATGAATGAGCAGTTCTTC. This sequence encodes CASSPPGGAGGMNEQFF.

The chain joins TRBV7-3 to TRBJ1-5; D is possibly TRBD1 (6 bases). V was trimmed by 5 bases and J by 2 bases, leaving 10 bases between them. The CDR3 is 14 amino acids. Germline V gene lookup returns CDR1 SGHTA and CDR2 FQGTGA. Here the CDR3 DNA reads TGTGCCAGCAGCCAGGGGACGGGCAATCAGCCCCAGCATTTT. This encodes CASSQGTGNQPQHF.

The CDR3 reads CASSLDSNTEAFF. In nucleotides, the CDR3 is TGCGCCAGCAGCCTAGACAGTAACACTGAAGCTTTCTTT. The rearrangement uses TRBV5-1 and TRBJ1-1, with D possibly matching TRBD1 (5 bases). V shed 4 bases and J shed 2 bases, with 9 bases lying between them. The germline gives CDR1 SGHRS, CDR2 YFSETQ. The CDR3 has 13 amino acids.

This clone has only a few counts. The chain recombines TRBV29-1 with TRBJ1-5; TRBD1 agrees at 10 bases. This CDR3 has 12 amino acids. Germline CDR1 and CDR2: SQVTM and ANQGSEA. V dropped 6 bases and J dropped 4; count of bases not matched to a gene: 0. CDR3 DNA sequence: TGCAGCGTGGGACAGGGGAATCAGCCCCAGCATTTT. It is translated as CSVGQGNQPQHF.

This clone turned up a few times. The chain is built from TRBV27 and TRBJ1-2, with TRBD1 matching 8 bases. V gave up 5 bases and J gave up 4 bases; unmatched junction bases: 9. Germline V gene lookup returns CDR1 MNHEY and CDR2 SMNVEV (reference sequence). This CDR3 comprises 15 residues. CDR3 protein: CASSPRTGMSYGYTF. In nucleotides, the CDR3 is TGTGCCAGCAGTCCCCGGACAGGGATGTCCTATGGCTACACCTTC.

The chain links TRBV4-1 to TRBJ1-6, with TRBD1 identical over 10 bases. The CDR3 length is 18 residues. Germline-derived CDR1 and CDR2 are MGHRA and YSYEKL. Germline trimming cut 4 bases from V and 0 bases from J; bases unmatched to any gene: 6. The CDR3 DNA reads TGCGCCAGCAGCCGGGACAGGGGCCAGAGCTCCTATAATTCACCCCTCCACTTT. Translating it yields CASSRDRGQSSYNSPLHF.

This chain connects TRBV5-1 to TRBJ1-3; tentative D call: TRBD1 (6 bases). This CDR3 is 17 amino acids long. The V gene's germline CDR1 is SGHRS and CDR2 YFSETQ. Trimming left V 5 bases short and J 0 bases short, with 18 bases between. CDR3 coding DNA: TGCGCCAGCAGAGGACCGGACAGTAAAAACTCTGGAAACACCATATATTTT. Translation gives CASRGPDSKNSGNTIYF.